These 24 T cell receptor beta chains share one sample of origin, sequenced in a study of cytomegalovirus exposure and HLA in healthy donors (dated by TCRdb to 2016 to 2017). The library was made by the immunoSEQ multiplex PCR assay. A mixture of 60 forward primers for TCR Vbeta segments and 13 reverse primers for TCR Jbeta segments was used in the multiplex PCR. The clones in this table, taken by TCRdb from immuneACCESS, are in-frame only. Not every clone is retained; where verified, under half of the shortfall comes from an unresolved V gene, and the cause of the rest is unknown. Counted in this sample were over 150,000 clones; more than 75% of them appeared once. Of the sample, 9.5% to 15% is held by the ten largest clones. Sequenced input: PBMCs. Source of these receptors: a man under 40 in good health and CMV-seropositive.

This clone was observed a handful of times. This chain connects TRBV10-3 to TRBJ2-1; 9 bases match TRBD1. V was pared by 10 bases and J by 0 bases, with 19 bases of the junction left unmatched. This CDR3 spans 19 amino acids. Per germline, CDR1 ENHRY and CDR2 SYGVKD. In DNA, the CDR3 is TGTGCCACCCAAGAATTATGGACAGGGGCGGTGAGCTCCTACAATGAGCAGTTCTTC. Translation gives CATQELWTGAVSSYNEQFF.

This clone was seen a handful of times. J is TRBJ1-6 and V is TRBV19; D gene ambiguous. The V gene lost 5 bases and the J gene lost 0 bases, with 11 bases spanning the gap. This CDR3 has 16 amino acids. Germline V lookup: CDR1 LNHDA, CDR2 SQIVND (reference sequence). The CDR3 sequence is CASSSTRSSYNSPLHF. CDR3 nucleotides: TGTGCCAGTAGTTCCACAAGGAGCTCCTATAATTCACCCCTCCACTTT.

The chain links TRBV5-1 to TRBJ2-7, with 8 bases that match TRBD1. This CDR3 region has 14 residues. Trimming at V came to 4 bases and at J to 3 bases, leaving 6 bases not matched to a gene. Germline V gives CDR1 SGHRS, CDR2 YFSETQ. In DNA form, the CDR3 reads TGCGCCAGCAGCCGGACAGGGCTCCGCTACGAGCAGTACTTC. This gives the protein CASSRTGLRYEQYF.

The genes are TRBV27 and TRBJ2-1, with TRBD1 as a possible D gene (5 bases). This CDR3 spans 13 amino acids. V lost 5 bases to trimming and J lost 6 bases, with 11 bases between them. Germline CDR1 reads MNHEY; CDR2 reads SMNVEV (reference sequence). CDR3 coding DNA: TGTGCCAGCAGTCCTCAGGGTGTCAATGAGCAGTTCTTC. It encodes CASSPQGVNEQFF.

The chain is built from TRBV28 and TRBJ1-1; D gene uncertain. There are 12 residues in the CDR3. V lost 3 bases and J 7 bases, leaving 9 bases between the germline ends. Germline assignment: CDR1 MDHEN and CDR2 SYDVKM. The DNA of the CDR3 is TGTGCCAGCAGTTTTCAGGAGGGTGAAGCTTTCTTT. Protein product: CASSFQEGEAFF. The variable domain in full, with the rest retrieved from reference TRBV28 and TRBJ1-1, is DVKVTQSSRYLVKRTGEKVFLECVQDMDHENMFWYRQDPGLGLRLIYFSYDVKMKEKGDIPEGYSVSREKKERFSLILESASTNQTSMYLCASSFQEGEAFFGQGTRLTVV.

The J gene is TRBJ2-7, the V gene TRBV7-8, with a possible D match to TRBD1 (8 bases). Deletions cut 6 bases from V and 6 bases from J, with 21 bases between. The CDR3 spans 15 residues. Germline-derived CDR1 and CDR2 are SGHVS and FQNEAQ. Here the CDR3 DNA reads TGTGCCAGCAGAAAACAGGGGGGGGGCCTCCTCGAGCAGTACTTC. This translates into CASRKQGGGLLEQYF.

V and J are TRBV30 and TRBJ2-1; perhaps TRBD2 as D (5 bases). CDR1 GTSNPN and CDR2 SVGIG come from the germline V gene (reference sequence). CDR3 length equals 14 residues. V was cut by 1 base and J by 7 bases, with 14 bases left in between. The CDR3: CAWSEGIARNEQFF. The CDR3 nucleotides are TGTGCCTGGAGTGAGGGAATAGCGAGGAATGAGCAGTTCTTC.

The chain recombines TRBV27 with TRBJ1-1; TRBD1 matches 10 bases. V lost 0 bases, J lost 12 bases, and 4 bases stayed unmatched. CDR3 size: 13 residues. Per germline, CDR1 MNHEY and CDR2 SMNVEV (reference sequence). As DNA, the CDR3 is TGTGCCAGCAGTTTATCGGGACAGGGGATGACTTTCTTT. Translating it yields CASSLSGQGMTFF.

The chain is built from TRBV2 and TRBJ1-3; TRBD1 might be the D (5 bases). The CDR3 has 17 residues. Germline CDR1 SNHLY, CDR2 FYNNEI. Trimming shortened V by 9 bases and J by 0 bases, and 21 bases separated the two germline ends. The CDR3 bases are TGTGCCAGTACACCCTACCCAGGGCCCCGCTCTGGAAACACCATATATTTT. This gives the protein CASTPYPGPRSGNTIYF.

V gene TRBV6-5 combines with J gene TRBJ1-2; 8 bases are a match to TRBD1. Per the germline V gene, CDR1 is MNHEY and CDR2 is SVGAGI. This CDR3 spans 14 amino acids. V dropped 6 bases and J dropped 6; count of bases not matched to a gene: 9. CDR3 protein: CASRDTDRGDGYTF. The CDR3 nucleotides are TGTGCCAGCAGAGATACCGACAGGGGAGATGGCTACACCTTC.

A few counts support this clone. The rearrangement joins TRBV28 to TRBJ2-7; D possibly corresponds to TRBD1 (6 bases). V was trimmed by 5 bases and J by 3 bases, leaving 11 bases between them. This CDR3 has 13 amino acids. Germline lookup yields CDR1 MDHEN and CDR2 SYDVKM. CDR3 region: CASSPGVLYEQYF. CDR3 in DNA: TGTGCCAGCAGTCCAGGGGTACTCTACGAGCAGTACTTC.

The J gene is TRBJ2-7, the V gene TRBV18; 12 nucleotides align to TRBD2. CDR1 is KGHSH and CDR2 is LQKENI in the germline V gene. V trimming: 5 bases; J trimming: 2 bases; junction bases outside the gene matches: 4. The length of the CDR3 is 15 residues. The chain's CDR3 is CASSEGLAGTYEQYF. The CDR3 coding sequence is TGTGCCAGCTCAGAGGGACTAGCGGGTACCTACGAGCAGTACTTC.

CDR3 DNA: TGTGCCAGCAGCTCCGGACTAGCGGGAGTCTACAATGAGCAGTTCTTC. It translates to CASSSGLAGVYNEQFF. V is TRBV5-4 and J is TRBJ2-1; TRBD2 matches 13 bases. Germline trimming cut 3 bases from V and 3 bases from J; bases unmatched to any gene: 3. CDR3 length: 16 residues. Germline V CDR1 and CDR2: SGHNT, YYREEE (reference sequence).

This CDR3 reads CASSLRGQRSRVQYF. The CDR3 coding sequence is TGTGCCAGCAGTTTAAGGGGACAGAGGAGCCGCGTGCAGTACTTC. V gene TRBV28 combines with J gene TRBJ2-7; 7 positions match TRBD1. Germline CDR1 MDHEN, CDR2 SYDVKM. V gave up 2 bases and J gave up 9 bases; unmatched junction bases: 13. This CDR3 region has 15 residues.

The V gene is TRBV7-2, the J gene TRBJ1-1, with unresolved D. Germline lookup yields CDR1 SGHTA and CDR2 FQGNSA. This CDR3 is 14 amino acids long. V was pared by 5 bases and J by 6 bases, with 16 bases between. CDR3 sequence: CASSPLQSTSEAFF. CDR3 bases: TGTGCCAGCAGCCCTCTTCAGTCAACGTCTGAAGCTTTCTTT.

The gene calls are TRBV5-6 and TRBJ2-7; possibly TRBD2 for D (5 bases). The CDR3 runs to 16 residues. V lost 4 bases and J 4 bases, leaving 21 bases between the germline ends. From germline, CDR1 is SGHDT and CDR2 YYEEEE. CDR3 sequence (DNA): TGTGCCAGCAGCGCCCTTGGGGAGCGTACTAAATACGAGCAGTACTTC. Its translation: CASSALGERTKYEQYF.

This clone was counted a few times. The CDR3 reads CASSIAPGSNEQFF. The CDR3, as DNA: TGTGCCAGTAGTATAGCGCCAGGCTCCAATGAGCAGTTCTTC. The V and J genes are TRBV19 and TRBJ2-1; the D is unclear. Germline CDR1 reads LNHDA; CDR2 reads SQIVND (reference sequence). There are 14 residues in the CDR3. V lost 1 base and J lost 6, with 10 bases in between.

This clone turned up a few times. The rearrangement joins TRBV5-1 to TRBJ1-4, with 9 bases fitting TRBD1. J lost 8 bases, V lost 4 bases, and 9 bases had no gene match. The CDR3 sequence is 15 residues long. Germline CDR1 and CDR2: SGHRS and YFSETQ. The CDR3 reads CASSRTGGLGEKLFF. DNA of the CDR3: TGCGCCAGCAGCAGAACAGGGGGCTTGGGGGAAAAACTGTTTTTT.

The CDR3 here is CASSQDYGGSYEQYF. The DNA for the CDR3 is TGTGCCAGCAGCCAAGATTACGGGGGATCCTACGAGCAGTACTTC. This chain uses TRBV4-2 with TRBJ2-7; TRBD2 is a possible D gene (6 bases). The germline V and J ends were trimmed by 0 bases and 1 base, with 10 bases remaining between them. The CDR3 sequence is 15 residues long. Germline CDR1 is LGHNA and CDR2 is YNFKEQ.

The chain carries TRBV6-6 and TRBJ2-7, with TRBD1 matching 8 bases. CDR1 MNHNY and CDR2 SVGAGI come from the germline V gene (reference sequence). J gave up 0 bases and V 9 bases, and 7 bases lay outside the gene matches. This CDR3 region has 14 residues. The CDR3 loop is CASKKQGVSYEQYF. In DNA form, the CDR3 reads TGTGCCAGTAAAAAACAGGGGGTCTCCTACGAGCAGTACTTC.

The chain carries TRBV28 and TRBJ2-4; 7 bases are shared with TRBD1. Germline CDR1 is MDHEN and CDR2 is SYDVKM. V was clipped by 2 bases and J by 1 base; unmatched bases: 2. The CDR3 is 15 amino acids. This CDR3 is CASSLDREAKNIQYF. In nucleotides, the CDR3 is TGTGCCAGCAGTTTAGACAGGGAGGCCAAAAACATTCAGTACTTC.

The genes are TRBV6-1 and TRBJ2-2; 14 bases align to TRBD2. The germline V gene has CDR1 MNHNS and CDR2 SASEGT. Trimming cost V 3 bases and J 6 bases; bases outside gene matches: 6. The CDR3 totals 17 residues. CDR3 DNA sequence: TGTGCCAGCAGTGACTACCGACTAGCGGGAGGGCCCGGGGAGCTGTTTTTT. Amino acid sequence: CASSDYRLAGGPGELFF.

In its sample, this clone was seen a few times. The genes are TRBV9 and TRBJ2-7, with TRBD1 identical over 8 bases. This CDR3 is 15 amino acids long. Germline CDR1 and CDR2: SGDLS and YYNGEE. The ends lost 3 bases at V and 0 bases at J; junction bases unmatched: 5. CDR3 region: CASSAGGLSSYEQYF. The CDR3 nucleotides are TGTGCCAGCAGCGCAGGGGGCCTGAGCTCCTACGAGCAGTACTTC.

The CDR3 bases are TGTGCCAGCAGATTGGGACAGACTAATGAAAAACTGTTTTTT. Residues: CASRLGQTNEKLFF. The chain uses TRBV2 and TRBJ1-4; TRBD1 matches at 7 bases. Germline CDR1 is SNHLY and CDR2 is FYNNEI. The CDR3 loop spans 14 amino acids. The V gene end was trimmed by 6 bases and the J gene end by 2 bases; junction bases not matched to a gene: 3. The variable domain in full, completed from reference TRBV2 and TRBJ1-4, reads EPEVTQTPSHQVTQMGQEVILRCVPISNHLYFYWYRQILGQKVEFLVSFYNNEISEKSEIFDDQFSVERPDGSNFTLKIRSTKLEDSAMYFCASRLGQTNEKLFFGSGTQLSVL.